The 2 T cell receptor beta chains presented below share a single source sample, sequenced in a study of shared clonotypes between healthy human individuals. Generated by immunoSEQ multiplex PCR, the TCRdb table keeps only in-frame clones and is missing some. Of roughly 760,000 clones in the sample, approximately 74% were seen once. The sequenced material came from memory CD4+ T cells sorted from blood. The subset denotes: CD45RA-negative fraction. The receptors shown here come from a woman younger than 45 in good health.

The chain couples TRBV25-1 to TRBJ1-1; TRBD1 matches at 8 bases. Germline CDR1 MGHDK, CDR2 SYGVNS. CDR3 length: 15 amino acids. The V gene end was trimmed by 5 bases and the J gene end by 0 bases; junction bases not matched to a gene: 5. The CDR3 spells CASSRQGSLNTEAFF. The CDR3 DNA is TGTGCCAGCAGTAGACAGGGGTCCTTGAACACTGAAGCTTTCTTT.

About this clone itself: At the DNA level, this CDR3 is encoded by other sequences in the same sample as well. The chain carries TRBV5-1 and TRBJ2-1; TRBD2 agrees at 9 bases. V lost 3 bases and J lost 3; bases outside the gene matches: 4. CDR1 SGHRS and CDR2 YFSETQ come from the germline V gene. The CDR3 runs 15 residues. The CDR3 spells CASSSDSGSYNEQFF. For the CDR3, the DNA is TGCGCCAGCAGCTCCGATAGCGGGAGCTACAATGAGCAGTTCTTC.